This TCR beta chain was documented in a study of blood T cell repertoires in COVID-19. The wider study: In each case, the material was cDNA or gDNA derived from T cells, B-cell-depleted T cells, or PBMCs.

In the authors' workflow: Estimation of nucleated cell counts relied on the amplification of reference gene primers. The method was immunoSEQ multiplex PCR; TCRdb's version includes in-frame clones alone and lacks a portion of them. The V and J calls and clone size are taken from that table; D and trimming were inferred from the DNA. The data contain just over 350,000 clones, less than 90% of them singletons. The V gene end was trimmed by 5 bases and the J gene end by 4 bases; junction bases not matched to a gene: 5. This CDR3 comprises 14 residues. Germline lookup yields CDR1 SGHTA and CDR2 FQGNSA. It was during active infection that Seattle patients were enrolled and then longitudinally followed. This clone was detected once.

The clonotype originates from a woman aged 55-69 years with COVID-19, enrolled during active disease. This chain joins TRBV7-2 and TRBJ1-3; 7 bases line up with TRBD1. Material for sequencing was peripheral blood. The CDR3 reads CASSISGQGNTIYF. The DNA of the CDR3 is TGTGCCAGCAGCATCTCGGGACAGGGAAACACCATATATTTT.